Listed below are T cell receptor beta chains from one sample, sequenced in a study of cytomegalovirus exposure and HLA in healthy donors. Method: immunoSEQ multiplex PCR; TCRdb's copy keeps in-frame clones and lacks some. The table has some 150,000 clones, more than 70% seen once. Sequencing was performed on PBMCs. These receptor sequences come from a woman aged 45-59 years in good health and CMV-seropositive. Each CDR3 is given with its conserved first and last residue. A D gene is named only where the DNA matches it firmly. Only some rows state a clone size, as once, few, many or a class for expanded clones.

CDR3nt: TGTGCCAGCAGCTTAGGCCAACTAGCGGGAGGGGGTGAGCAGTTCTTC
CDR3aa: CASSLGQLAGGGEQFF
j_gene: TRBJ2-1
abundance: few
d_gene: TRBD2
v_gene: TRBV11-2

CDR3nt: TGTGCCAGCAGCTTAGCGGGAGCAGATACGCAGTATTTT
CDR3aa: CASSLAGADTQYF
j_gene: TRBJ2-3
abundance: NA
d_gene: NA
v_gene: TRBV7-2

CDR3nt: TGCGCCAGCAGCTTGGGCGGAGACTCTGGAAACACCATATATTTT
CDR3aa: CASSLGGDSGNTIYF
j_gene: TRBJ1-3
abundance: NA
d_gene: NA
v_gene: TRBV5-1

CDR3nt: TGTGCCAGCAGCCTAGGGGACACCATATATTTT
CDR3aa: CASSLGDTIYF
j_gene: TRBJ1-3
abundance: few
d_gene: NA
v_gene: TRBV6-1

CDR3nt: TGTGCCAGCAGGAAGCCGGGCGGGCCAGATACGCAGTATTTT
CDR3aa: CASRKPGGPDTQYF
j_gene: TRBJ2-3
abundance: NA
d_gene: NA
v_gene: TRBV27

CDR3nt: TGCGCCAGCAGCCACATTGGCGAGGGGACAGACAATCAGCCCCAGCATTTT
CDR3aa: CASSHIGEGTDNQPQHF
j_gene: TRBJ1-5
abundance: NA
d_gene: TRBD1
v_gene: TRBV4-1

CDR3nt: TGCAGTGCTGGAGGGCAAGCTTTCTTT
CDR3aa: CSAGGQAFF
j_gene: TRBJ1-1
abundance: NA
d_gene: NA
v_gene: TRBV20-1

CDR3nt: TGTGCCAGCAGTTTCGGGACAGGGGTACGATCGGGGGAAAAACTGTTTTTT
CDR3aa: CASSFGTGVRSGEKLFF
j_gene: TRBJ1-4
abundance: NA
d_gene: TRBD1
v_gene: TRBV28

CDR3nt: TGTGCCAGCAGTTTATCTCCCTCATTCGTAGCATACGAGCAGTACTTC
CDR3aa: CASSLSPSFVAYEQYF
j_gene: TRBJ2-7
abundance: NA
d_gene: NA
v_gene: TRBV27

CDR3nt: TGTGCCAGCAGTTACTCGATCGCGAGAGAAGCGGATACGCAGTATTTT
CDR3aa: CASSYSIAREADTQYF
j_gene: TRBJ2-3
abundance: NA
d_gene: NA
v_gene: TRBV6-5

CDR3nt: TGTGCCAGCAGCGTAGGGCTAGCGGCCGGGGAGCTGTTTTTT
CDR3aa: CASSVGLAAGELFF
j_gene: TRBJ2-2
abundance: NA
d_gene: TRBD2
v_gene: TRBV9

CDR3nt: TGTGCCAGCAGCTCCTCAGGGGAAGGATACTATGGCTACACCTTC
CDR3aa: CASSSSGEGYYGYTF
j_gene: TRBJ1-2
abundance: NA
d_gene: NA
v_gene: TRBV6-7

CDR3nt: TGTGCCGGCGCCCGGACAGGCGACTATGGCTACACCTTC
CDR3aa: CAGARTGDYGYTF
j_gene: TRBJ1-2
abundance: few
d_gene: TRBD1
v_gene: TRBV19

CDR3nt: TGCGCCAGCTCGGAGCGGGGGGTCTCCTACAATGAGCAGTTCTTC
CDR3aa: CASSERGVSYNEQFF
j_gene: TRBJ2-1
abundance: NA
d_gene: TRBD2
v_gene: TRBV10-1

CDR3nt: TGTGCCAGCAGTTCCCAGGGGGGTGGTGATCAGCCCCAGCATTTT
CDR3aa: CASSSQGGGDQPQHF
j_gene: TRBJ1-5
abundance: NA
d_gene: TRBD1
v_gene: TRBV6-5

CDR3nt: TGTGCCAGCAGCTTAATAGCGGCGTCTCTACCCTCTGGGGCCAACGTCCTGACTTTC
CDR3aa: CASSLIAASLPSGANVLTF
j_gene: TRBJ2-6
abundance: NA
d_gene: NA
v_gene: TRBV7-2

CDR3nt: TGTGCCAGCATGATCGGGAGGGGCCTGAACACTGAAGCTTTCTTT
CDR3aa: CASMIGRGLNTEAFF
j_gene: TRBJ1-1
abundance: NA
d_gene: NA
v_gene: TRBV28

CDR3nt: TGTGCCAGCATCGCAGATACGCAGTATTTT
CDR3aa: CASIADTQYF
j_gene: TRBJ2-3
abundance: NA
d_gene: NA
v_gene: TRBV2

CDR3nt: TGTGCCAGCAGTTTCCGGACTAGCGAGACAGATACGCAGTATTTT
CDR3aa: CASSFRTSETDTQYF
j_gene: TRBJ2-3
abundance: NA
d_gene: TRBD2
v_gene: TRBV2

CDR3nt: TGTGCCAGCAGCGGAAATCCGGGGAGCTCCTACAATGAGCAGTTCTTC
CDR3aa: CASSGNPGSSYNEQFF
j_gene: TRBJ2-1
abundance: NA
d_gene: NA
v_gene: TRBV27

CDR3nt: TGTGCCAGCAGCCTTTTTAGACAAATCGATCAGCCCCAGCATTTT
CDR3aa: CASSLFRQIDQPQHF
j_gene: TRBJ1-5
abundance: NA
d_gene: NA
v_gene: TRBV4-2

CDR3nt: TGTGCCAGCAGCCGGCAAGGGGTCACCGCCTACGAGCAGTACTTC
CDR3aa: CASSRQGVTAYEQYF
j_gene: TRBJ2-7
abundance: NA
d_gene: NA
v_gene: TRBV6-5

CDR3nt: TGCGCCAGCAGAAAAGCGGGGGGGCCGCCCGAGCAGTACTTC
CDR3aa: CASRKAGGPPEQYF
j_gene: TRBJ2-7
abundance: NA
d_gene: TRBD2
v_gene: TRBV5-1

CDR3nt: TGTGCCAGCAGCTTACTAGGGGGCGCGACCGGGGAGCTGTTTTTT
CDR3aa: CASSLLGGATGELFF
j_gene: TRBJ2-2
abundance: NA
d_gene: TRBD1
v_gene: TRBV7-9

CDR3nt: TGTGCCAGCAGCTCTCCAACTCGGTCCTACGAGCAGTACTTC
CDR3aa: CASSSPTRSYEQYF
j_gene: TRBJ2-7
abundance: NA
d_gene: NA
v_gene: TRBV7-9

CDR3nt: TGTGCCAGCAGCGCCGGGGCTAGCGGGATTGGAGAGACCCAGTACTTC
CDR3aa: CASSAGASGIGETQYF
j_gene: TRBJ2-5
abundance: NA
d_gene: TRBD2
v_gene: TRBV13

CDR3nt: TGCAGCGTTGGACAGGGGGGTAGGGGTCAGCCCCAGCATTTT
CDR3aa: CSVGQGGRGQPQHF
j_gene: TRBJ1-5
abundance: NA
d_gene: TRBD1
v_gene: TRBV29-1

CDR3nt: TGTGCCAGCAGAGTAGACCAGGGGGAGACCACTGAAGCTTTCTTT
CDR3aa: CASRVDQGETTEAFF
j_gene: TRBJ1-1
abundance: once
d_gene: TRBD1
v_gene: TRBV2

CDR3nt: TGTGCCAGTAGTATTCGAAAAGGCAGGGGAGACTATGGCTACACCTTC
CDR3aa: CASSIRKGRGDYGYTF
j_gene: TRBJ1-2
abundance: NA
d_gene: NA
v_gene: TRBV19

CDR3nt: TGTGCCAGCAGAAGCACGGGACTGCTGAACACTGAAGCTTTCTTT
CDR3aa: CASRSTGLLNTEAFF
j_gene: TRBJ1-1
abundance: NA
d_gene: NA
v_gene: TRBV6-5

CDR3nt: TGTGCCAGTAGTAACCCTTGGCGGGAGGGCGGTGAGCAGTTCTTC
CDR3aa: CASSNPWREGGEQFF
j_gene: TRBJ2-1
abundance: NA
d_gene: TRBD2
v_gene: TRBV19

CDR3nt: TGCGCCAGCAGCCACCCGGACCTCCCGGCGGGGGGCTACACCTTC
CDR3aa: CASSHPDLPAGGYTF
j_gene: TRBJ1-2
abundance: NA
d_gene: NA
v_gene: TRBV4-1

CDR3nt: TGTGCCAGCAGTTTTGGGGGGGCGAACACCGGGGAGCTGTTTTTT
CDR3aa: CASSFGGANTGELFF
j_gene: TRBJ2-2
abundance: NA
d_gene: TRBD2
v_gene: TRBV28

CDR3nt: TGTGCCAGCAGTCGGTCCGGAGATACGCAGTATTTT
CDR3aa: CASSRSGDTQYF
j_gene: TRBJ2-3
abundance: NA
d_gene: NA
v_gene: TRBV2

CDR3nt: TGTGCCAGCAGCCAAGGGGAGTTGAATTCACCCCTCCACTTT
CDR3aa: CASSQGELNSPLHF
j_gene: TRBJ1-6
abundance: NA
d_gene: NA
v_gene: TRBV4-2

CDR3nt: TGTGCCAGCAGTTTATCGCCTAGCGTCTACGAGCAGTACTTC
CDR3aa: CASSLSPSVYEQYF
j_gene: TRBJ2-7
abundance: NA
d_gene: NA
v_gene: TRBV27

CDR3nt: TGTGCCAGCAGCCCCCGGAGCGGGAGGAGGGTGTACGAGCAGTACTTC
CDR3aa: CASSPRSGRRVYEQYF
j_gene: TRBJ2-7
abundance: NA
d_gene: TRBD2
v_gene: TRBV7-9

CDR3nt: TGTGCCAGCAGCCTAGACAGTGGCTCTGGAAACACCATATATTTT
CDR3aa: CASSLDSGSGNTIYF
j_gene: TRBJ1-3
abundance: NA
d_gene: NA
v_gene: TRBV5-4

CDR3nt: TGTGCCAGCAGCCAAGGACAGACGTTAACGGACACCGGGGAGCTGTTTTTT
CDR3aa: CASSQGQTLTDTGELFF
j_gene: TRBJ2-2
abundance: NA
d_gene: NA
v_gene: TRBV4-2

CDR3nt: TGTGCCAGCAGGATCTTAGGTGGACAGGGAACTCCCTACGAGCAGTACTTC
CDR3aa: CASRILGGQGTPYEQYF
j_gene: TRBJ2-7
abundance: NA
d_gene: TRBD1
v_gene: TRBV13

CDR3nt: TGTGCCACCAGCAGAGATCGGAGGAGCTCCTACGAGCAGTACTTC
CDR3aa: CATSRDRRSSYEQYF
j_gene: TRBJ2-7
abundance: NA
d_gene: NA
v_gene: TRBV15

CDR3nt: TGTGCCAGCAGCTCGCCGTGGACTAGCGGGAGGGCTTTAAACATTCAGTACTTC
CDR3aa: CASSSPWTSGRALNIQYF
j_gene: TRBJ2-4
abundance: NA
d_gene: TRBD2
v_gene: TRBV7-9

CDR3nt: TGTGCCAGCAGCTATTCGATATTTGGGACAAACGCCCAGCATTTT
CDR3aa: CASSYSIFGTNAQHF
j_gene: TRBJ1-5
abundance: NA
d_gene: NA
v_gene: TRBV7-2

CDR3nt: TGTGCCAGCAGCCGTACGACAGAGAACACTGAAGCTTTCTTT
CDR3aa: CASSRTTENTEAFF
j_gene: TRBJ1-1
abundance: once
d_gene: NA
v_gene: TRBV9

CDR3nt: TGTGCCAGCAGCTCCGGGACAGGGTCCTACGAGCAGTACTTC
CDR3aa: CASSSGTGSYEQYF
j_gene: TRBJ2-7
abundance: NA
d_gene: TRBD1
v_gene: TRBV9

CDR3nt: TGCAGCGCGTCGTTCGATACGCAGTATTTT
CDR3aa: CSASFDTQYF
j_gene: TRBJ2-3
abundance: NA
d_gene: NA
v_gene: TRBV29-1

CDR3nt: TGCAGCGTTAGAGTCTCCTACGAGCAGTACTTC
CDR3aa: CSVRVSYEQYF
j_gene: TRBJ2-7
abundance: once
d_gene: NA
v_gene: TRBV29-1

CDR3nt: TGTGCCATCTCGGGGGTGGGCCCCCCAAATACGCAGTATTTT
CDR3aa: CAISGVGPPNTQYF
j_gene: TRBJ2-3
abundance: NA
d_gene: NA
v_gene: TRBV10-3

CDR3nt: TGTGCCAGCAGCGTCGACCGGGACAGGGTACGCAGCAATCAGCCCCAGCATTTT
CDR3aa: CASSVDRDRVRSNQPQHF
j_gene: TRBJ1-5
abundance: NA
d_gene: TRBD1
v_gene: TRBV2

CDR3nt: TGTGCCAGCTCACCAGAAAGAGAGACAGGGGCTCAGCCCCAGCATTTT
CDR3aa: CASSPERETGAQPQHF
j_gene: TRBJ1-5
abundance: NA
d_gene: TRBD1
v_gene: TRBV18